Shown below are 2 T cell receptor beta chains from a single sample sequenced in a study of spatial heterogeneity in lung cancer. TCRdb fed the 5' RACE reads into MiXCR, producing one record per CDR3 protein. The sample shows about 120,000 distinct CDR3 sequences, roughly an eighth of them seen only once. Time point noted: blood at routine non-recurrence follow-up after resection. From tumor, nontumor lung or frozen PBMC, whole RNA was taken unsorted for sequencing. The sequencing used PBMCs, collected at follow-up. These receptor sequences come from a male donor with early-stage non-small cell lung cancer.

This chain links TRBV10-2 with TRBJ1-2; TRBD1 agrees at 8 bases. CDR1 is WSHSY, CDR2 SAAADI, per germline. The CDR3 totals 16 residues. After removal of 4 bases from V and 1 base from J, the junction contained 8 bases not matched to a gene. The CDR3 region has the DNA TGCGCCAGCAGTGTGAATTTCGGACAGGGTAACTATGGCTACACCTTC. Its protein product is CASSVNFGQGNYGYTF.

This clonotype has just a few counts. This rearrangement joins TRBV18 to TRBJ1-5; 12 bases map to TRBD1. Germline V CDR1 and CDR2: KGHSH, LQKENI. The CDR3 runs to 16 residues. Trimming took 3 bases from V and 4 from J; bases not matched to a gene: 4. The CDR3 sequence is CASSPPGQGANQPQHF. Here the CDR3 DNA reads TGTGCCAGCTCACCCCCGGGACAGGGGGCGAATCAGCCCCAGCATTTT.